The present TCR beta chain was sequenced within a study of cytomegalovirus exposure and HLA in healthy donors. A note on this clone: What it binds is not known.

Regarding the study as a whole: In a later analysis, a missense DCLRE1C variant was linked to TCR beta V- and J-gene trimming.

CDR3 size: 14 residues. Trimming took 5 bases from V and 7 from J, leaving 18 bases between them. Germline V gives CDR1 SEHNR, CDR2 FQNEAQ (reference sequence). PCR employed 60 Vbeta and 13 Jbeta primers. The table came from immunoSEQ multiplex PCR; TCRdb's copy has only in-frame clones and leaves some out. The sample consists of approximately 290,000 clones, 80% of them appearing once. The chain carries TRBV7-9 and TRBJ2-7; no clear D. The sequence was collected from a girl aged 2-10 years in good health and CMV-seronegative. Sequenced sample: PBMCs. This CDR3 is CASSLQTPPKEQYF. CDR3 sequence (DNA): TGTGCCAGCAGCCTCCAGACTCCCCCGAAGGAGCAGTACTTC.